Listed below are T cell receptor beta chains from one sample, sequenced in a study of T cells after yellow fever vaccination. TCRdb re-derived calls from the 5' RACE reads in MiXCR, one entry per CDR3 protein. The sample yields some 170,000 distinct CDR3 sequences, around 9.3% seen once. Sequenced here: CD8+ T cells sorted from PBMCs, sampled 45 days after the yellow fever booster vaccination. These TCRs come from a man in his late teens or twenties who received the YFV17D yellow fever vaccine. The CDR3 runs from the conserved cysteine through the conserved F or W. D genes are given only for firm matches. The size entry is marked missing in some rows and otherwise reads once, few, many or a size class.

clone_size	v_call	j_call	d_call	cdr3_nt	cdr3_aa
few	TRBV29-1	TRBJ2-7	NA	TGCAGCGTTGTCCTGGACGGTGTGGCCTACGAGCAGTACTTC	CSVVLDGVAYEQYF
few	TRBV7-3	TRBJ2-7	TRBD1	TGTGCCAGCAGCTTACACGGACAGGGGGACTACGAGCAGTACTTC	CASSLHGQGDYEQYF
NA	TRBV7-2	TRBJ2-3	NA	TGTGCCAGCAGCGCTCGTAGGGGCTTGAGCACAGATACGCAGTATTTT	CASSARRGLSTDTQYF
NA	TRBV7-9	TRBJ1-6	NA	TGTGCCAGCAGCTTAACCGGGAGGAATTCACCCCTCCACTTT	CASSLTGRNSPLHF
many	TRBV5-1	TRBJ2-1	NA	TGCGCCAGCAGCTTGTTGGGCGACAATGAGCAGTTCTTC	CASSLLGDNEQFF
few	TRBV4-3	TRBJ1-1	NA	TGCGCCAGCAGCCAAGATATTCGGAGACAGATGAACACTGAAGCTTTCTTT	CASSQDIRRQMNTEAFF
NA	TRBV29-1	TRBJ2-1	TRBD2	TGCAGCGTTGAAGGGCCGGGGAGAGGAGCGGGATTAGAGCAGTTCTTC	CSVEGPGRGAGLEQFF
NA	TRBV27	TRBJ1-5	TRBD1	TGTGCCAGCAGTTTATTAGGGGACAGGGACGATCAGCCCCAGCATTTT	CASSLLGDRDDQPQHF
few	TRBV4-2	TRBJ2-7	TRBD2	TGTGCCAGCAGCCAAGAGCGGCTAGCGGGGAATCTCGGCGAGCAGTACTTC	CASSQERLAGNLGEQYF
NA	TRBV7-9	TRBJ2-1	NA	TGTGCCAGCAGCCAACCGACAGACTGGGATGAGCAGTTCTTC	CASSQPTDWDEQFF
few	TRBV5-4	TRBJ2-3	NA	TGTGCCAGCAGCTTACCGGAAACCGATACGCAGTATTTT	CASSLPETDTQYF
few	TRBV25-1	TRBJ2-5	NA	TGTGCCAGCAGTGAACAGGGTTCGGAGACCCAGTACTTC	CASSEQGSETQYF
few	TRBV5-6	TRBJ2-5	NA	TGTGCCAGCAGCTTGGCCGACGCCAGGGCAGAGACCCAGTACTTC	CASSLADARAETQYF
NA	TRBV12-3/TRBV12-4	TRBJ1-4	NA	TGTGCCACTCAGGCAGGGTTGAAAAAACTGTTTTTT	CATQAGLKKLFF
few	TRBV9	TRBJ2-7	NA	TGTGCCAGCAGCGCCACGACAGGAGGAGCCTACGAGCAGTACTTC	CASSATTGGAYEQYF
NA	TRBV6-2/TRBV6-3	TRBJ2-5	NA	TGTGCCAGCAGTTACTCGAGGATGGCGGGGCTTAGGACCCAGTACTTC	CASSYSRMAGLRTQYF
many	TRBV7-9	TRBJ1-1	NA	TGCGCCAGCAGCTTGGGGGGCGGTGAAGCTTTCTTT	CASSLGGGEAFF
few	TRBV29-1	TRBJ1-1	NA	TGCAGCGTTTATATGAACACTGAAGCTTTCTTT	CSVYMNTEAFF
many	TRBV7-9	TRBJ1-1	NA	TGTGCCAGCAGCTGGAGAACGAACACTGAAGCTTTCTTT	CASSWRTNTEAFF
NA	TRBV15	TRBJ2-1	NA	TGTGCCACCAGCAGGGGCCGGCTCGGGGAGCAGTTCTTC	CATSRGRLGEQFF
NA	TRBV2	TRBJ2-7	NA	TGTGCCAGCAGTGACCTCGGGGGGCTAACCCACGAGCAGTACTTC	CASSDLGGLTHEQYF
NA	TRBV7-2	TRBJ1-6	TRBD1	TGTGCCAGCAGCTTAGCGGGACAGGGTGGATCACCCCTCCACTTT	CASSLAGQGGSPLHF
NA	TRBV29-1	TRBJ2-2	NA	TGCAGCGTGTATGCCCTCGGGGAGCTGTTTTTT	CSVYALGELFF
NA	TRBV11-2	TRBJ2-5	NA	TGTGCCAGCAGCACCCCAGGGATCCAAGAGACCCAGTACTTC	CASSTPGIQETQYF
NA	TRBV29-1	TRBJ1-2	NA	TGCAGCGTTGGGTCACCCGCCGGCGATGGCTACACCTTC	CSVGSPAGDGYTF
NA	TRBV4-1	TRBJ1-1	TRBD1	TGCGCCAGCAGCCAGCGTACAGGGGACACTGAAGCTTTCTTT	CASSQRTGDTEAFF
many	TRBV4-1	TRBJ1-5	NA	TGCGCCAGCAGCCAGTGGGGACCAATTAATCAGCCCCAGCATTTT	CASSQWGPINQPQHF
few	TRBV9	TRBJ2-1	NA	TGTGCCAGCAGCGTAGTACCGGGGGCTTCATGGGATGAGCAGTTCTTC	CASSVVPGASWDEQFF
few	TRBV6-2/TRBV6-3	TRBJ2-2	NA	TGTGCCAGCCGCCCTCAGGGTGACACCGGGGAGCTGTTTTTT	CASRPQGDTGELFF